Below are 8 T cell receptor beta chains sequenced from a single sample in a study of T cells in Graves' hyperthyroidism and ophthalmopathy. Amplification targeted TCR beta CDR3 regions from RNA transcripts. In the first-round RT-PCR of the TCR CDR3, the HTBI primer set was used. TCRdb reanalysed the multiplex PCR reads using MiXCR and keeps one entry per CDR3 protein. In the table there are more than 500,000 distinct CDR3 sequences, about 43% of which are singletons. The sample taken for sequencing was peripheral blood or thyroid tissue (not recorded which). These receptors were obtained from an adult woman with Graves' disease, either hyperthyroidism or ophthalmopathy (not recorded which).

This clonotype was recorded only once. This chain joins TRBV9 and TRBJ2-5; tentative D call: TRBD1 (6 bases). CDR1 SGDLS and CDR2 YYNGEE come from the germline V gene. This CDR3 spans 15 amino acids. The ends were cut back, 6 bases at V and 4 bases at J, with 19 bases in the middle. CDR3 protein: CASKWAGASGETQYF. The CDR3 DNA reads TGTGCCAGCAAGTGGGCAGGGGCGTCAGGAGAGACCCAGTACTTC.

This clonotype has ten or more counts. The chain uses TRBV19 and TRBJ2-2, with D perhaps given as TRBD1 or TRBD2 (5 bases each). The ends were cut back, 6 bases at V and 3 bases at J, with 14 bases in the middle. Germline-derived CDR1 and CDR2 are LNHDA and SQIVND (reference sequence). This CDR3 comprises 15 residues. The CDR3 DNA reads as TGTGCCAGTAGACCTCTTCGAGGGGACACCGGGGAGCTGTTTTTT. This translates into CASRPLRGDTGELFF.

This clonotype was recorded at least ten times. The CDR3: CASSQGDYEQYF. Written as DNA, the CDR3 is TGTGCCAGCAGCCAAGGAGATTACGAGCAGTACTTC. The gene calls are TRBV3-1 and TRBJ2-7; D is uncertain. The CDR3 is made up of 12 amino acids. The germline V gene has CDR1 LGHDT and CDR2 YNNKEL (reference sequence). Trimming left V 1 base short and J 4 bases short, with 5 bases between.

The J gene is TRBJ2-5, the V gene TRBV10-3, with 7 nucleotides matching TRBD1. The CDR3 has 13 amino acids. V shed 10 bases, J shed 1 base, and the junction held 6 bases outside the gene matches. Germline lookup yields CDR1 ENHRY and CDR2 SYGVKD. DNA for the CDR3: TGTGCCACGCGGACAGGCCCCCAAGAGACCCAGTACTTC. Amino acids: CATRTGPQETQYF.

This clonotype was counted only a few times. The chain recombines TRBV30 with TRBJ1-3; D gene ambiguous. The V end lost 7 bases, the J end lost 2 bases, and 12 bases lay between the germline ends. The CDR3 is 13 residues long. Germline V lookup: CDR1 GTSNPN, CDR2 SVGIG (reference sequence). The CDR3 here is CALQKETGNTIYF. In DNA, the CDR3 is TGTGCCTTACAGAAGGAGACTGGAAACACCATATATTTT.

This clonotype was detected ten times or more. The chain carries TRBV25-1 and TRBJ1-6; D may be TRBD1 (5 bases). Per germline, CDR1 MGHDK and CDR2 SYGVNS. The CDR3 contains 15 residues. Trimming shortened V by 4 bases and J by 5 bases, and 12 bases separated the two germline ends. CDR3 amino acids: CASSVAGGHNSPLHF. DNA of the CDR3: TGTGCCAGCAGTGTCGCCGGGGGACATAATTCACCCCTCCACTTT.

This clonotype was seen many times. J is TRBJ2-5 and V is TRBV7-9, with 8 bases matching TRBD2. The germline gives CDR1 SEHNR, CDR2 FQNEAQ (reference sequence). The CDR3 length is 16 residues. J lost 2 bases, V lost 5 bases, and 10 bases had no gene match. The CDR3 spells CASSTTSGLRQETQYF. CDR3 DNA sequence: TGTGCCAGCAGCACAACTAGCGGTCTCAGACAAGAGACCCAGTACTTC.

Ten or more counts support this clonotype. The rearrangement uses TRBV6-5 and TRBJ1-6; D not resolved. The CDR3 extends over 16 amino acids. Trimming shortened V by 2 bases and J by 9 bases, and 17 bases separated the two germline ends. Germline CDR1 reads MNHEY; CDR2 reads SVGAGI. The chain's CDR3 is CASSYRPPEPSSPLHF. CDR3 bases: TGTGCCAGCAGTTACAGACCGCCGGAACCTTCTTCACCCCTCCACTTT.